This T cell receptor (beta chain) was identified in a study of technical replicates of blood from a few donors (TCRdb year 2017). Library preparation employed the immunoSEQ multiplex PCR assay. TCRdb carries this immuneACCESS record with in-frame sequences only. Its versions omit some clonotypes, under half of them owing to an unresolved V gene in the studies checked, with the rest unexplained. In this sample the table shows roughly 60,000 clones, over 90% of which occur a single time. The ten largest clones capture more than 4% of the sample. The germline V gene (reference sequence) gives CDR1 as LNHDA and CDR2 as SQIVND. Here V drops 4 bases and J drops 8 bases, and the junction holds 9 bases not matched to any gene. Taken from cysteine to phenylalanine, the CDR3 has 15 residues. Solely the CDR3 DNA is kept, with 45 bases framed from the first base. In the case of this clone: No cognate antigen has been identified for it. Per-base quality was not reported, and no clone a single base away is much larger than it.

The chain couples TRBV19 to TRBJ2-1; 9 bases in between match TRBD2. The sequence was obtained from a human donor in good health. Some clones in this sample may be carry-over from other donors' samples. The sequenced material came from PBMCs. The encoded CDR3 is CASSRGAGGNYEQFF. The nucleotide sequence is TGTGCCAGTAGTAGGGGGGCGGGAGGGAACTATGAGCAGTTCTTC.